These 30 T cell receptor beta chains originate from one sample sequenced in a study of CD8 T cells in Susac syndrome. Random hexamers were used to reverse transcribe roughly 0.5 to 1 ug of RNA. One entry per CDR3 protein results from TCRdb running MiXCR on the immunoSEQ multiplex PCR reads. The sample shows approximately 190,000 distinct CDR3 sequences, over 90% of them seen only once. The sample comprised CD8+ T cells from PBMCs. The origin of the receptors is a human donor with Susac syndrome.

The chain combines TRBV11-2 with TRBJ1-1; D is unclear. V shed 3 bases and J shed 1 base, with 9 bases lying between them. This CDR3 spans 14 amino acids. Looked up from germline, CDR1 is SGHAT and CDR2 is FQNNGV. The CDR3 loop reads CASSFRSENTEAFF. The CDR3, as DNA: TGTGCCAGCAGCTTCAGGTCAGAGAACACTGAAGCTTTCTTT.

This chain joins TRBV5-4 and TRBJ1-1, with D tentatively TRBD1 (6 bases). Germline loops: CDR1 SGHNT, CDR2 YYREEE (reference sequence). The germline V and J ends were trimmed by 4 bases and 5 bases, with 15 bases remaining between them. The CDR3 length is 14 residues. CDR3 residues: CASSRPGAGTEAFF. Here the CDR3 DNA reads TGTGCCAGCAGCAGACCAGGGGCTGGTACTGAAGCTTTCTTT.

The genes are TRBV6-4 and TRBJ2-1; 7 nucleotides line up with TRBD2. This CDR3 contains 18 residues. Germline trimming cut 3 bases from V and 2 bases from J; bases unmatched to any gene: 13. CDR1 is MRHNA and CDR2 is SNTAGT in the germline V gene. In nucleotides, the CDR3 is TGTGCCAGCAGTGAGTTACCCGTAGCGGGCGGTGCCTACAATGAGCAGTTCTTC. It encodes CASSELPVAGGAYNEQFF.

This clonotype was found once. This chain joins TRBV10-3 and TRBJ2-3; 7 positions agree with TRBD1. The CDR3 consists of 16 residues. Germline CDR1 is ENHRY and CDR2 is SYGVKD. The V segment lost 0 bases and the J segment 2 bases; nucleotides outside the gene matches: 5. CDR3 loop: CAISESFTGATDTQYF. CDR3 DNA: TGTGCCATCAGTGAGTCCTTTACAGGGGCCACAGATACGCAGTATTTT.

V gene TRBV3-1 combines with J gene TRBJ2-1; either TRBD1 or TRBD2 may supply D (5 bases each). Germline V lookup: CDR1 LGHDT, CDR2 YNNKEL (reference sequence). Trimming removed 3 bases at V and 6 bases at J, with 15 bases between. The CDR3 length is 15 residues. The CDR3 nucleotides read TGTGCCAGCAGCCACGGGGACCTCGATGGCAATGAGCAGTTCTTC. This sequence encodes CASSHGDLDGNEQFF.

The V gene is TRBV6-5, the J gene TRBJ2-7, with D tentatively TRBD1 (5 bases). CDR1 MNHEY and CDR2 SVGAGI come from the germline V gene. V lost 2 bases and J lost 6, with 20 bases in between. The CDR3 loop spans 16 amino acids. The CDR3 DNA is TGTGCCAGCAGTTACGACGTCGCAGGGTCTTTGGGCGAGCAGTACTTC. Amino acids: CASSYDVAGSLGEQYF.

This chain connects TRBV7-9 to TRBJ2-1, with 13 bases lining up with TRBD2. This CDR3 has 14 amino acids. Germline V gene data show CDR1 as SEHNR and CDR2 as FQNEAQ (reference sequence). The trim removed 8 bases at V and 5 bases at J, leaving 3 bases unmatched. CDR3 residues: CASAGTSGDNEQFF. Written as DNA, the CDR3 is TGTGCCAGCGCCGGGACTAGCGGGGACAATGAGCAGTTCTTC. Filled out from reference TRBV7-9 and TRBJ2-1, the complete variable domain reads DTGVSQNPRHKITKRGQNVTFRCDPISEHNRLYWYRQTLGQGPEFLTYFQNEAQLEKSRLLSDRFSAERPKGSFSTLEIQRTEQGDSAMYLCASAGTSGDNEQFFGPGTRLTVL.

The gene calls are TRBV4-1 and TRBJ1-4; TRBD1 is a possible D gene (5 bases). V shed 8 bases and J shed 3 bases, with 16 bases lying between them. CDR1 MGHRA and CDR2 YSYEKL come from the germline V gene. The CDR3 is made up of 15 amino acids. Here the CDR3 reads CASSGTPAANEKLFF. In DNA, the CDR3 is TGCGCCAGCTCTGGGACCCCAGCAGCTAATGAAAAACTGTTTTTT.

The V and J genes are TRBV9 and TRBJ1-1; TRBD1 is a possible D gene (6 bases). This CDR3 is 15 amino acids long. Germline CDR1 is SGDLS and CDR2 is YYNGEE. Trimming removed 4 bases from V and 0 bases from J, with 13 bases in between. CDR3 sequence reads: CASSNRTAMNTEAFF. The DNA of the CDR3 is TGTGCCAGCAGCAACCGGACAGCCATGAACACTGAAGCTTTCTTT.

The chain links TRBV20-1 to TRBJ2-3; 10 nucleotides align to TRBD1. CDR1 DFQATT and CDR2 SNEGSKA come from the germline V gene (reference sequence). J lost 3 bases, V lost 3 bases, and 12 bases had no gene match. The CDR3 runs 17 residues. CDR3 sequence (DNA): TGCAGTGCTAGCCCCCGGGACAGGGGCCGATGGACAGATACGCAGTATTTT. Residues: CSASPRDRGRWTDTQYF.

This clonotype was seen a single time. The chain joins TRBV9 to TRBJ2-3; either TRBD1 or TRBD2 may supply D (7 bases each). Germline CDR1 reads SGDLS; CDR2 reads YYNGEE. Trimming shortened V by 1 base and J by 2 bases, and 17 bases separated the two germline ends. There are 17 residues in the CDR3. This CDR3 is CASSVHMTGRDTDTQYF. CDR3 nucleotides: TGTGCCAGCAGCGTACATATGACAGGGAGGGACACAGATACGCAGTATTTT.

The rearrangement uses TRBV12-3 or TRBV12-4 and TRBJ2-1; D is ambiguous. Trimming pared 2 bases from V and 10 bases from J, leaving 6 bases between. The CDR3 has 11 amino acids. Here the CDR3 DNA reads TGTGCCAGCAGTTTAAGTCAGGAGCAGTTCTTC. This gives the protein CASSLSQEQFF.

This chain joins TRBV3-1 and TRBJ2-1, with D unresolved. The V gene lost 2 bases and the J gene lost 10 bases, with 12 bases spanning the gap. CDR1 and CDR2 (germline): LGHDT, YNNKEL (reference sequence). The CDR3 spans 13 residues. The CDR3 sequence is CASSQISAREQFF. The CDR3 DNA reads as TGTGCCAGCAGCCAAATATCGGCCCGGGAGCAGTTCTTC.

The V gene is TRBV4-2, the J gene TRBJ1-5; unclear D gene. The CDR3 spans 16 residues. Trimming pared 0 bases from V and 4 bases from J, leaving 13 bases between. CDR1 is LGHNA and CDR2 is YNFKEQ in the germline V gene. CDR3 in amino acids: CASSQDLVRGNQPQHF. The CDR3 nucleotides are TGTGCCAGCAGCCAAGATCTAGTACGAGGAAATCAGCCCCAGCATTTT.

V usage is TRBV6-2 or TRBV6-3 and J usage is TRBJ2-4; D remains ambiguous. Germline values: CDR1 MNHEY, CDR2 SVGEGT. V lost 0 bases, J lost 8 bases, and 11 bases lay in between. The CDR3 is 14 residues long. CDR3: CASSYSYLVDIQYF. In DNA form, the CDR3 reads TGTGCCAGCAGTTACTCGTATCTGGTCGACATTCAGTACTTC.

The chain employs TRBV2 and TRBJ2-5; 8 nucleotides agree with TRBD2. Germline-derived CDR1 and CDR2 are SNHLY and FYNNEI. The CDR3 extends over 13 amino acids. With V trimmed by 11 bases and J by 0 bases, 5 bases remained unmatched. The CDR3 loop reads CAGLAENQETQYF. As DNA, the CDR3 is TGTGCCGGACTAGCAGAGAACCAAGAGACCCAGTACTTC.

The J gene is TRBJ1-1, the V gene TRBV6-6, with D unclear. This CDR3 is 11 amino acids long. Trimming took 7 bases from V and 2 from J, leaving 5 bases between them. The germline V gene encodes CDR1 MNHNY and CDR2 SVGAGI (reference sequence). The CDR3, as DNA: TGTGCCAGCATCGACAACACTGAAGCTTTCTTT. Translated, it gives CASIDNTEAFF.

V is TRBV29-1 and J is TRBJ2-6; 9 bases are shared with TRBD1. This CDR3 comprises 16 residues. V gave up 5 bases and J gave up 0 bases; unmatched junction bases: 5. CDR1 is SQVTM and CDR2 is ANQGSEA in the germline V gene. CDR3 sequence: CSVTPGQGSGANVLTF. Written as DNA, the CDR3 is TGCAGCGTTACCCCGGGACAGGGCTCTGGGGCCAACGTCCTGACTTTC.

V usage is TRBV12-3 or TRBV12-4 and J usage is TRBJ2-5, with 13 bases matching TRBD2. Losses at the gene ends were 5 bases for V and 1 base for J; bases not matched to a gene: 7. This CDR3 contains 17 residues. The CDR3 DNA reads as TGTGCCAGCAGTCATTTGACTAGCGGGGGGATCCAAGAGACCCAGTACTTC. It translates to CASSHLTSGGIQETQYF.

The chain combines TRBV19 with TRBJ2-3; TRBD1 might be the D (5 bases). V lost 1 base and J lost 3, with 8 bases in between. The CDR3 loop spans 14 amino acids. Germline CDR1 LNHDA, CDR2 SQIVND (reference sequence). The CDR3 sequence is CASSIVGETDTQYF. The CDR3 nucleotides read TGTGCCAGTAGTATAGTAGGGGAAACAGATACGCAGTATTTT.

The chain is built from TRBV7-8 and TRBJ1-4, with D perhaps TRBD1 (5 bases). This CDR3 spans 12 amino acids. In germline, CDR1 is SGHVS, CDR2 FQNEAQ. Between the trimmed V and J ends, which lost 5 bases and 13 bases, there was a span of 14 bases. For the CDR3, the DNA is TGTGCCAGCAGCGAGGGGCTTTCGGGACTGTTTTTT. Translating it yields CASSEGLSGLFF.

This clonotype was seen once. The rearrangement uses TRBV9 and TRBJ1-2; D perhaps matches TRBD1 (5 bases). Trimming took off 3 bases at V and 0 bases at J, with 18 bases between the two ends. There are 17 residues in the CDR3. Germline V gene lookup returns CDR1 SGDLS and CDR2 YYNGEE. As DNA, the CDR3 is TGTGCCAGCAGCGCCCCGCTCTCGGGGGAAGCTAACTATGGCTACACCTTC. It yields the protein CASSAPLSGEANYGYTF. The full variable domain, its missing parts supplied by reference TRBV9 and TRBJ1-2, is DSGVTQTPKHLITATGQRVTLRCSPRSGDLSVYWYQQSLDQGLQFLIQYYNGEERAKGNILERFSAQQFPDLHSELNLSSLELGDSALYFCASSAPLSGEANYGYTFGSGTRLTVV.

CDR3 DNA sequence: TGTGCCAGCATGACCAGGGAATGGGTCGCTTTCTTT. This translates into CASMTREWVAFF. V gene TRBV6-4 combines with J gene TRBJ1-1, with D perhaps matching TRBD1 (5 bases). Looked up from germline, CDR1 is MRHNA and CDR2 is SNTAGT. The ends were cut back, 7 bases at V and 11 bases at J, with 17 bases in the middle. The CDR3 is made up of 12 amino acids.

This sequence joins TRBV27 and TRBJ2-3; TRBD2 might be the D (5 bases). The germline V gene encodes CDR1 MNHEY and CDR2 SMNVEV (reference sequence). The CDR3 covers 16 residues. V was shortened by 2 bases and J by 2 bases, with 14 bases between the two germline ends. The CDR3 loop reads CASSLKAGLITDTQYF. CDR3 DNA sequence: TGTGCCAGCAGTTTAAAGGCGGGCCTTATCACAGATACGCAGTATTTT.

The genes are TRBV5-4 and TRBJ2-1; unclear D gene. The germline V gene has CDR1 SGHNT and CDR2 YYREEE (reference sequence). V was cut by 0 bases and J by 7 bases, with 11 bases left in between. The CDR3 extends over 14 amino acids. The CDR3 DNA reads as TGTGCCAGCAGCTTGGGCCTCATCGGGAATGAGCAGTTCTTC. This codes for CASSLGLIGNEQFF.

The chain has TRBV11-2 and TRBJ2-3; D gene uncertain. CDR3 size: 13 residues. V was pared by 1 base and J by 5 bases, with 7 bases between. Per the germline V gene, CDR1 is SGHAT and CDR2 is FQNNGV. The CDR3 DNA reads TGTGCCAGCAGCTTAGGGGTGGGAGATACGCAGTATTTT. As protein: CASSLGVGDTQYF.

CDR3 protein: CATSDSPGVGVQETQYF. The CDR3 coding sequence is TGTGCCACCAGTGATTCGCCAGGGGTGGGTGTCCAAGAGACCCAGTACTTC. This chain links TRBV24-1 with TRBJ2-5; D is perhaps TRBD1 (6 bases). The CDR3 sequence is 17 residues long. CDR1 and CDR2 from the germline V gene are KGHDR and SFDVKD. Trimming shortened V by 2 bases and J by 1 base, and 16 bases separated the two germline ends.

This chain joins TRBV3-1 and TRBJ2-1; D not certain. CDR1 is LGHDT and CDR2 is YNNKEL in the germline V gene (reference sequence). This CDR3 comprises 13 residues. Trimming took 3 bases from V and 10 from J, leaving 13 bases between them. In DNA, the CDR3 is TGTGCCAGCAGCCAGGGCGCCCTCGCCGAGCAGTTCTTC. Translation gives CASSQGALAEQFF.

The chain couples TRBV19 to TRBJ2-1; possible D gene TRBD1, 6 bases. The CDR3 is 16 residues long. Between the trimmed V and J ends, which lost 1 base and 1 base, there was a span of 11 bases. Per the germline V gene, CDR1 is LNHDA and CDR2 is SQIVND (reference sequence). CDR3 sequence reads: CASSIGVGGSYNEQFF. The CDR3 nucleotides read TGTGCCAGTAGTATAGGAGTAGGGGGTTCCTACAATGAGCAGTTCTTC.

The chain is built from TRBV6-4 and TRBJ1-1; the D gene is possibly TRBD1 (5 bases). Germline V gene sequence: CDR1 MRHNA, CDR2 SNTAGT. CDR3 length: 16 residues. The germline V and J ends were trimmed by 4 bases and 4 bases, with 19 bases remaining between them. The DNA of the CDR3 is TGTGCCAGCAGTGTCCCCCCGACAGTGGACCTCACTGAAGCTTTCTTT. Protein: CASSVPPTVDLTEAFF.